These 18 T cell receptor beta chains share one sample of origin, sequenced in a study of CD8 T cells in Susac syndrome. Roughly 0.45 to 1 ug RNA was reverse transcribed with random hexamers. TCRdb fed the immunoSEQ multiplex PCR reads into MiXCR, producing one record per CDR3 protein. This sample carries about 160,000 distinct CDR3 sequences, roughly 93% of them seen once, and the ten largest clones take more than 0.11%. The sequenced sample was CD4+ T cells from PBMCs. The source of these receptors is a human donor in good health.

The chain recombines TRBV20-1 with TRBJ1-2; D gene ambiguous. The germline CDR1 and CDR2 sequences are DFQATT and SNEGSKA (reference sequence). The CDR3 has 14 amino acids. V lost 4 bases and J lost 3, with 15 bases in between. The DNA for the CDR3 is TGCAGTGCTACATCGCCGGGAGGTGACTATGGCTACACCTTC. Residues: CSATSPGGDYGYTF.

The chain has TRBV10-1 and TRBJ2-2, with 9 nucleotides matching TRBD1. This CDR3 region has 16 residues. The V gene end was trimmed by 3 bases and the J gene end by 10 bases; junction bases not matched to a gene: 12. Per germline, CDR1 WNHNN and CDR2 SYGVQD (reference sequence). DNA of the CDR3: TGCGCCAGCAGTGAACAGCCCGGGACAGGGCGAACGGAGCTGTTTTTT. The encoded protein is CASSEQPGTGRTELFF.

The chain joins TRBV3-1 to TRBJ2-1; D not resolved. CDR1 and CDR2 (germline): LGHDT, YNNKEL (reference sequence). The V end was cut by 9 bases, the J end by 10 bases, with 25 bases between. CDR3 length equals 15 residues. The CDR3 region is CASSQQFQTLGEQFF. The DNA for the CDR3 is TGTGCCAGTTCGCAACAGTTCCAGACCCTCGGCGAGCAGTTCTTC.

The chain links TRBV12-3 or TRBV12-4 to TRBJ2-3; D gene uncertain. Trimming removed 0 bases from V and 0 bases from J, with 7 bases in between. The CDR3 runs 15 residues. CDR3: CASSLAQGSTDTQYF. CDR3 coding DNA: TGTGCCAGCAGTTTAGCGCAAGGCAGCACAGATACGCAGTATTTT.

The genes are TRBV11-2 and TRBJ2-5, with D perhaps assigned TRBD1 or TRBD2 (5 bases each). V lost 5 bases and J lost 6, with 16 bases in between. The CDR3 totals 14 residues. Germline CDR1 reads SGHAT; CDR2 reads FQNNGV. The CDR3 DNA is TGTGCCAGCAGCCCCCCCTACGGGACCCAGACCCAGTACTTC. Translating gives CASSPPYGTQTQYF.

In this sample, this clonotype turned up once. The chain joins TRBV12-3 or TRBV12-4 to TRBJ1-2; D may be TRBD1 (6 bases). V lost 0 bases and J 8 bases, leaving 16 bases between the germline ends. CDR3 length equals 15 residues. As DNA, the CDR3 is TGTGCCAGCAGTTTAGCGCAAGTACAGGGAGGAGGCTACACCTTC. Protein sequence: CASSLAQVQGGGYTF.

Concerning this clonotype: One end of the junction varies from germline; a read error may be responsible. The chain couples TRBV5-1 to TRBJ1-5; perhaps TRBD1 as D (5 bases). Germline assignment: CDR1 SGHRS and CDR2 YFSETQ. This CDR3 has 13 amino acids. For the CDR3, the DNA is TGCGCCAGCCGCTTCGGGACTAATCAGCCCCAGCATTTT. Amino acids: CASRFGTNQPQHF.

V is TRBV20-1 and J is TRBJ2-7; TRBD2 is a possible D gene (6 bases). Germline CDR1 DFQATT, CDR2 SNEGSKA (reference sequence). There are 15 residues in the CDR3. V was pared by 6 bases and J by 0 bases, with 18 bases between. In DNA form, the CDR3 reads TGCAGTGCCACGGGCGGGGACGGCCTCTCCTACGAGCAGTACTTC. Protein: CSATGGDGLSYEQYF.

The V gene is TRBV27, the J gene TRBJ1-5; D might be TRBD1 (5 bases). Trimming removed 5 bases from V and 4 bases from J, with 9 bases in between. The CDR3 runs 13 residues. From germline, CDR1 is MNHEY and CDR2 SMNVEV (reference sequence). CDR3 nucleotide sequence: TGTGCCAGCAGTACGGGACGGAATCAGCCCCAGCATTTT. Its translation: CASSTGRNQPQHF.

V is TRBV20-1 and J is TRBJ2-1; a possible D gene is TRBD2 (5 bases). The V gene's germline CDR1 is DFQATT and CDR2 SNEGSKA (reference sequence). The CDR3 contains 11 residues. V lost 8 bases and J lost 7, with 12 bases in between. CDR3 in DNA: TGCAGTATCCCGGGGAGAAATGAGCAGTTCTTC. It specifies CSIPGRNEQFF.

The chain couples TRBV3-1 to TRBJ1-3; no clear D gene. Germline CDR1 and CDR2: LGHDT and YNNKEL (reference sequence). Trimming removed 5 bases at V and 3 bases at J, with 20 bases between. The CDR3 loop spans 17 amino acids. The CDR3: CASSDYRDARFGNTIYF. Here the CDR3 DNA reads TGTGCCAGCAGCGACTACCGGGATGCCCGCTTTGGAAACACCATATATTTT.

The CDR3 loop reads CSALLAGGPNTQYF. As DNA, the CDR3 is TGCAGTGCTTTACTAGCGGGGGGGCCGAATACGCAGTATTTT. The chain recombines TRBV20-1 with TRBJ2-3; 13 bases match TRBD2. Germline trimming cut 5 bases from V and 7 bases from J; bases unmatched to any gene: 6. The germline V gene encodes CDR1 DFQATT and CDR2 SNEGSKA (reference sequence). The CDR3 has 14 amino acids.

This chain connects TRBV29-1 to TRBJ1-2, with D possibly being TRBD1 (6 bases). Germline V CDR1 and CDR2: SQVTM, ANQGSEA. This CDR3 contains 12 residues. Trimming took off 4 bases at V and 7 bases at J, with 13 bases between the two ends. CDR3 nucleotide sequence: TGCAGCGTTGGGGAAACAGGGTCTGGCTACACCTTC. Its protein is CSVGETGSGYTF.

The chain is built from TRBV29-1 and TRBJ2-5, with 13 bases that match TRBD2. Trimming cost V 6 bases and J 6 bases; bases outside gene matches: 7. This CDR3 contains 14 residues. Germline V CDR1 and CDR2: SQVTM, ANQGSEA. Here the CDR3 DNA reads TGCAGCGTCCTACTAGCGGGGGGGCCCAAGACCCAGTACTTC. Translated: CSVLLAGGPKTQYF.

V gene TRBV20-1 combines with J gene TRBJ1-1; D unclear. The CDR3 spans 13 residues. Germline V gene data show CDR1 as DFQATT and CDR2 as SNEGSKA (reference sequence). V lost 3 bases, J lost 4 bases, and 12 bases lay in between. CDR3 sequence: CSASRVVPTEAFF. CDR3 nucleotide sequence: TGCAGTGCTAGCCGCGTCGTCCCCACTGAAGCTTTCTTT.

V and J are TRBV4-1 and TRBJ2-5; D unclear. Trimming removed 4 bases at V and 5 bases at J, with 14 bases between. This CDR3 is built from 14 residues. CDR1 is MGHRA and CDR2 is YSYEKL in the germline V gene. This CDR3 is CASSRGPSRETQYF. The DNA for the CDR3 is TGCGCCAGCAGCCGTGGACCCAGCCGGGAGACCCAGTACTTC.

This chain connects TRBV27 to TRBJ2-3; D not certain. V shed 4 bases and J shed 4 bases, with 12 bases lying between them. The CDR3 has 14 residues. The germline V gene encodes CDR1 MNHEY and CDR2 SMNVEV (reference sequence). The CDR3 DNA reads TGTGCCAGCAGTTATGGCGTCGGAGCAGATACGCAGTATTTT. This codes for CASSYGVGADTQYF.

The chain links TRBV7-2 to TRBJ2-5, with TRBD1 matching 10 bases. V was clipped by 5 bases and J by 5 bases; unmatched bases: 8. Per the germline V gene, CDR1 is SGHTA and CDR2 is FQGNSA. The CDR3 loop spans 15 amino acids. The CDR3 DNA reads TGTGCCAGCAGCCCCGGGACAGGGGAGTGGGAGACCCAGTACTTC. This sequence encodes CASSPGTGEWETQYF.